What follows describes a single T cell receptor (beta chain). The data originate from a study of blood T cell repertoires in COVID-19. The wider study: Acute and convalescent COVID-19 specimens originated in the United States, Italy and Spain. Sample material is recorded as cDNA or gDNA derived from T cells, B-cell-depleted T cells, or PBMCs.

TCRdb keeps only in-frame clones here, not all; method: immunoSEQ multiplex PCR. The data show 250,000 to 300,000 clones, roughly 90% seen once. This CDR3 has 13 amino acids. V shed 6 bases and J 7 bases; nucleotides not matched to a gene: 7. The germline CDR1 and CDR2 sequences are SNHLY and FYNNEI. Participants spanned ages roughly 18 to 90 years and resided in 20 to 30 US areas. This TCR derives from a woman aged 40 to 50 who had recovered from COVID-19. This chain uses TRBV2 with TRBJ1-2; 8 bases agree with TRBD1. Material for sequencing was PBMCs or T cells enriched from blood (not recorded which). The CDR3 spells CASRDREIGGYTF. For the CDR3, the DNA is TGTGCCAGCAGGGACAGGGAGATAGGTGGCTACACCTTC. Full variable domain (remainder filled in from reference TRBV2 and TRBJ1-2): EPEVTQTPSHQVTQMGQEVILRCVPISNHLYFYWYRQILGQKVEFLVSFYNNEISEKSEIFDDQFSVERPDGSNFTLKIRSTKLEDSAMYFCASRDREIGGYTFGSGTRLTVV.